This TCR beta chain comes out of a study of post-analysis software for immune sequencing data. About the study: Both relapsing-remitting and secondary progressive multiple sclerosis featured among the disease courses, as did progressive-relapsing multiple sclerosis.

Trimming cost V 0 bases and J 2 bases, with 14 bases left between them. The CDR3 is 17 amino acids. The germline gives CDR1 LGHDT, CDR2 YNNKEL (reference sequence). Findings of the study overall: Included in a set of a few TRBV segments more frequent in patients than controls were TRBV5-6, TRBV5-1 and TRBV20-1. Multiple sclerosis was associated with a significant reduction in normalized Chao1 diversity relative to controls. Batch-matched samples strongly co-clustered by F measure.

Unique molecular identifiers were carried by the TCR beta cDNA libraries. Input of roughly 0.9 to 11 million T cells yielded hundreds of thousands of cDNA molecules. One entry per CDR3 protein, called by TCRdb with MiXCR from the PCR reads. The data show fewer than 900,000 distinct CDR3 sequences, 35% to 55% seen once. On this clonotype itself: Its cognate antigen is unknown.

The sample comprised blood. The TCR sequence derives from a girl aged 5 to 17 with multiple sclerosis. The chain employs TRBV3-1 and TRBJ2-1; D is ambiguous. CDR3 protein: CASSQDIGSWTYNEQFF. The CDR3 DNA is TGTGCCAGCAGCCAAGATATAGGTTCTTGGACCTACAATGAGCAGTTCTTC.